Listed below are T cell receptor beta chains from one sample, sequenced in a study of cytomegalovirus exposure and HLA in healthy donors. Sequencing used immunoSEQ multiplex PCR; TCRdb keeps in-frame clones, though not all of them. The table records over 150,000 clones, 84% of them present only once. Sequenced material: PBMCs. Receptors were obtained from a man between 18 and 29 years old in good health and CMV-seronegative. Each CDR3 is given with its conserved first and last residue. A D gene is named only where the DNA matches it firmly. Not all rows give a size; the values are once, few, many and, for expanded clones, a class.

TRBV4-1	-	-	TRBJ1-1	CASSHRGGMNTEAFF	TGCGCCAGCAGCCATAGGGGAGGGATGAACACTGAAGCTTTCTTT
TRBV7-7	-	-	TRBJ2-5	CASSLMESQETQYF	TGTGCTAGCAGCTTGATGGAGTCACAAGAGACCCAGTACTTC
TRBV6-5	-	TRBD1	TRBJ2-7	CASSFLTGSGYEQYF	TGTGCCAGCAGTTTCCTGACAGGGTCGGGGTACGAGCAGTACTTC
TRBV27	-	-	TRBJ2-2	CASSLIAFKNTGELFF	TGTGCCAGCAGTTTAATAGCGTTCAAGAACACCGGGGAGCTGTTTTTT
TRBV4-3	-	TRBD1	TRBJ2-7	CASSRTGQGYEQYF	TGCGCCAGCAGCCGGACGGGACAGGGATACGAGCAGTACTTC
TRBV29-1	once	TRBD2	TRBJ2-2	CSVVLAGGLSTGELFF	TGCAGCGTTGTACTAGCGGGAGGTTTATCCACCGGGGAGCTGTTTTTT
TRBV27	once	TRBD2	TRBJ2-3	CASSLTELAGVPDTQYF	TGTGCCAGCAGTTTAACTGAGCTAGCGGGAGTCCCAGATACGCAGTATTTT
TRBV30	-	TRBD1	TRBJ2-2	CAWSVLTGELELFF	TGTGCCTGGAGTGTACTGACAGGGGAGTTGGAGCTGTTTTTT
TRBV7-9	-	TRBD2	TRBJ2-1	CASSPTSGSINEQFF	TGTGCCAGCAGCCCGACTAGCGGTTCCATCAATGAGCAGTTCTTC
TRBV7-9	once	-	TRBJ1-2	CASSLSGEGGYTF	TGTGCCAGCAGCTTATCAGGGGAGGGCGGCTACACCTTC
TRBV18	-	TRBD1	TRBJ1-1	CASSTLGQVTEAFF	TGTGCCAGCTCAACCCTCGGACAGGTCACTGAAGCTTTCTTT
TRBV27	-	-	TRBJ2-7	CASSPLRPGDEGYEQYF	TGTGCCAGCAGTCCTTTAAGGCCGGGGGACGAAGGGTACGAGCAGTACTTC
TRBV13	-	-	TRBJ2-2	CASSSLWPGELFF	TGTGCCAGCAGCTCGCTGTGGCCCGGGGAGCTGTTTTTT
TRBV18	once	-	TRBJ2-5	CASSPYQETQYF	TGTGCCAGCTCACCCTACCAAGAGACCCAGTACTTC
TRBV5-6	-	TRBD2	TRBJ2-7	CASSSTLAVYEQYF	TGTGCCAGCAGCTCGACCCTAGCGGTGTACGAGCAGTACTTC
TRBV15	-	-	TRBJ2-1	CATSVQYNEQFF	TGTGCCACCAGTGTACAATACAATGAGCAGTTCTTC
TRBV15	-	TRBD1	TRBJ2-7	CATSRGTGLEGEQYF	TGTGCCACCAGCAGGGGGACAGGACTTGAAGGCGAGCAGTACTTC
TRBV7-2	-	-	TRBJ1-5	CASSPGINQPQHF	TGTGCCAGCAGCCCGGGGATTAATCAGCCCCAGCATTTT
TRBV10-3	-	TRBD1	TRBJ2-2	CAISERTGDTGELFF	TGTGCCATCAGTGAGCGAACAGGGGACACCGGGGAGCTGTTTTTT
TRBV5-1	-	-	TRBJ1-1	CASNGGPFTEAFF	TGCGCCAGCAACGGGGGGCCTTTTACTGAAGCTTTCTTT
TRBV29-1	once	-	TRBJ2-1	CSVEGGYNEQFF	TGCAGCGTTGAAGGCGGATACAATGAGCAGTTCTTC
TRBV6-5	-	-	TRBJ2-5	CASSYSPHGPQETQYF	TGTGCCAGCAGTTACTCCCCGCATGGGCCACAAGAGACCCAGTACTTC
TRBV28	-	TRBD1	TRBJ1-5	CASRSTGGSPQHF	TGTGCCAGCAGGAGTACAGGGGGCTCGCCCCAGCATTTT
TRBV7-9	-	TRBD1	TRBJ1-5	CASSDPSTGDNQPQHF	TGTGCCAGCAGCGATCCCTCAACAGGGGACAATCAGCCCCAGCATTTT
TRBV4-3	-	-	TRBJ2-7	CASSQDFRGANYEQYF	TGCGCCAGCAGCCAAGATTTTCGGGGGGCGAACTACGAGCAGTACTTC
TRBV11-2	-	-	TRBJ1-1	CASSFFPRYSPNTEAFF	TGTGCCAGCAGCTTTTTCCCGAGGTACTCTCCGAACACTGAAGCTTTCTTT
TRBV7-9	-	TRBD2	TRBJ2-3	CASSLGLAGRMRDTQYF	TGTGCCAGCAGCTTAGGGTTAGCGGGGCGAATGAGGGATACGCAGTATTTT